Listed here is a single TCR beta chain. What it binds is not known. Trimming took 4 bases from V and 1 from J, leaving 10 bases between them. This CDR3 comprises 14 residues. CDR1 and CDR2 (germline): SGHRS, YFSETQ. These data come from a study of OX40 agonist ivuxolimab in advanced cancers. Study context: Patients' therapy was ivuxolimab, an antibody that acts as an agonist of OX40 (CD134). Averaging roughly 60 years in age, with a range of about 23 to 79, the cohort was about 83% male.

Study-level findings and limits: Partial responders treated at 0.1-3.0 mg/kg exhibited clonal expansion among the lowest measured.

Assay: immunoSEQ multiplex PCR; the TCRdb copy retains only in-frame clones and omits some. The sample holds roughly 76,000 clones; roughly 92% are singletons and the top ten take more than 7.5%. The sample here was CD4+ or CD8+ T cells sorted from blood, taken in a trial of the OX40 agonist ivuxolimab. V and J are TRBV5-1 and TRBJ2-3; maybe TRBD2 (5 bases). The receptor was isolated from an adult with an advanced solid tumor such as melanoma, head and neck, liver or kidney cancer. CDR3 bases: TGCGCCAGCAGCACCGGGGTTGGCACAGATACGCAGTATTTT. It codes for CASSTGVGTDTQYF.